This T cell receptor beta chain was captured in a study of T cell clonality in common variable immunodeficiency. General study points: Reportedly, TCR beta sequences from common variable immunodeficiency showed fewer deletions and N-nucleotide insertions.

Clones were read by immunoSEQ multiplex PCR, and TCRdb kept only the in-frame ones, dropping some. Listed for the sample are roughly 29,000 clones, none seen a single time. Remarks on this clone: Antigen specificity is unknown.

The specimen was peripheral blood mononuclear cells. The source of this sequence is a human donor with common variable immunodeficiency.

The CDR3 here is CASSLVEFEKLFF. The DNA read from the CDR3 is TGTGCCAGCAGCTTAGTAGAGTTCGAAAAA. V usage is TRBV11-2 and J usage is TRBJ1-4; D is undetermined. The CDR3 end lies 3 residues beyond the end of the read and is filled in from the germline J gene. CDR1 is SGHAT and CDR2 is FQNNGV in the germline V gene. There are 13 residues in the CDR3. Trimming cost V 1 base and J 8 bases, with 8 bases left between them.